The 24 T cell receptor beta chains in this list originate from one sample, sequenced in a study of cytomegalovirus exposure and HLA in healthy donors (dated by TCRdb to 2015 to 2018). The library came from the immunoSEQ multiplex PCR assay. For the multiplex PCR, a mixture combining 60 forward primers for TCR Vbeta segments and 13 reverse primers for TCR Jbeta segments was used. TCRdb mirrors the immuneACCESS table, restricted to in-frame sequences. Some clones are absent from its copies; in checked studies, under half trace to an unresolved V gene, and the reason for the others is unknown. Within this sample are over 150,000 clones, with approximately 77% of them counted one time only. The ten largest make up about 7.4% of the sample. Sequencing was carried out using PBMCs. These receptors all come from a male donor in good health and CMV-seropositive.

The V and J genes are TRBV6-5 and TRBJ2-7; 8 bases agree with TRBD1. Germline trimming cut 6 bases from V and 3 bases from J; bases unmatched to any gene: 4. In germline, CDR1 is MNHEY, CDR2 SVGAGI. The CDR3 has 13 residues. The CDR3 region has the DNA TGTGCCAGCAGGGACAGGGCCATCTACGAGCAGTACTTC. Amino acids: CASRDRAIYEQYF.

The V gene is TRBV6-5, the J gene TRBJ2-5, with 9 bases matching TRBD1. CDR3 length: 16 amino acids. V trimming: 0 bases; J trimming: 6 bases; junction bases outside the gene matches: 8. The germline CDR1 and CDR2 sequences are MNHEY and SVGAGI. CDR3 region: CASSYSLKDRGQTQYF. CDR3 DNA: TGTGCCAGCAGTTACTCGCTAAAGGACAGGGGTCAGACCCAGTACTTC.

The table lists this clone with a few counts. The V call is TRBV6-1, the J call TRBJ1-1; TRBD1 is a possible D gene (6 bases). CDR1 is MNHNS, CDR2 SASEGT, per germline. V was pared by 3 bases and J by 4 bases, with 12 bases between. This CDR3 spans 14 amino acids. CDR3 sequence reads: CASSDQGLSTEAFF. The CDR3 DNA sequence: TGTGCCAGCAGTGACCAGGGGCTGAGCACTGAAGCTTTCTTT.

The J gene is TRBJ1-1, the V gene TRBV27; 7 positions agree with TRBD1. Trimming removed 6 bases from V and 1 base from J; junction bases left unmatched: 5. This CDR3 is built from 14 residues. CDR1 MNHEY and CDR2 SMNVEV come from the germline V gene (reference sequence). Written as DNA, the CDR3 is TGTGCCAGCAGGTCGACAGGGAAGAACACTGAAGCTTTCTTT. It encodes CASRSTGKNTEAFF.

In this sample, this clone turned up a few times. As DNA, the CDR3 is TGTGCCAGCAGGCGGACAGGGGGCACAGATACGCAGTATTTT. Translation gives CASRRTGGTDTQYF. The chain joins TRBV6-6 to TRBJ2-3; 9 nucleotides align to TRBD1. The germline gives CDR1 MNHNY, CDR2 SVGAGI (reference sequence). CDR3 length equals 14 residues. J lost 1 base, V lost 6 bases, and 2 bases had no gene match.

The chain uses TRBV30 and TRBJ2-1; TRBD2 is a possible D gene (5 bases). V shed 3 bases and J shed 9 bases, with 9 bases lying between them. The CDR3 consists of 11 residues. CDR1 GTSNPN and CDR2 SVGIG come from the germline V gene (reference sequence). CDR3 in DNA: TGTGCCTGGAGGCTAGGGAGTGAGCAGTTCTTC. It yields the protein CAWRLGSEQFF.

The chain's CDR3 is CASTGHNTEAFF. The CDR3, as DNA: TGTGCCAGCACCGGACACAACACTGAAGCTTTCTTT. This chain joins TRBV2 and TRBJ1-1; D perhaps matches TRBD1 (5 bases). This CDR3 comprises 12 residues. CDR1 is SNHLY and CDR2 is FYNNEI in the germline V gene. The V and J ends lost 7 bases and 2 bases respectively, with 8 bases between them.

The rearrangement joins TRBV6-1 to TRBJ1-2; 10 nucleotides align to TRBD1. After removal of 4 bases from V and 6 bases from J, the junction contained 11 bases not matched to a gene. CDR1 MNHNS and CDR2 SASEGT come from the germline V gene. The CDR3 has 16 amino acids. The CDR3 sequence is CASSGPYRDRGNGYTF. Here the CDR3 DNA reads TGTGCCAGCAGTGGCCCCTACCGGGACAGGGGAAATGGCTACACCTTC.

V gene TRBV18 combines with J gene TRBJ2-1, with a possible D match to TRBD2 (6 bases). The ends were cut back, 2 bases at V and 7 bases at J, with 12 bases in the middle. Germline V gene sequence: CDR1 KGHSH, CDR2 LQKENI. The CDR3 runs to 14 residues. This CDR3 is CASSPGTLGNEQFF. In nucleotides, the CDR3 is TGTGCCAGCTCACCAGGGACTTTAGGAAATGAGCAGTTCTTC. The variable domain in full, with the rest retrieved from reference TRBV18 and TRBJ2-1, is NAGVMQNPRHLVRRRGQEARLRCSPMKGHSHVYWYRQLPEEGLKFMVYLQKENIIDESGMPKERFSAEFPKEGPSILRIQQVVRGDSAAYFCASSPGTLGNEQFFGPGTRLTVL.

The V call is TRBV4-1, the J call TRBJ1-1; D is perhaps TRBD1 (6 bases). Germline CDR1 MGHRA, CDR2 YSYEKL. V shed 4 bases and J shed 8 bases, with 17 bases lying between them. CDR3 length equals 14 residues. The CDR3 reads CASSPLLRGGEAFF. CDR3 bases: TGCGCCAGCAGCCCTCTCCTAAGGGGGGGGGAAGCTTTCTTT.

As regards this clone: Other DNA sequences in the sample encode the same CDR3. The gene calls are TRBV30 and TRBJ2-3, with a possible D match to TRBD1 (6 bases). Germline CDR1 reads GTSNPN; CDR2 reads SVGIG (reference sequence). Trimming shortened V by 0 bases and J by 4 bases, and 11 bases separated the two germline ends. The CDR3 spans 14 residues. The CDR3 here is CAWSVQGRADTQYF. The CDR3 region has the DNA TGTGCCTGGAGTGTACAGGGAAGGGCAGATACGCAGTATTTT.

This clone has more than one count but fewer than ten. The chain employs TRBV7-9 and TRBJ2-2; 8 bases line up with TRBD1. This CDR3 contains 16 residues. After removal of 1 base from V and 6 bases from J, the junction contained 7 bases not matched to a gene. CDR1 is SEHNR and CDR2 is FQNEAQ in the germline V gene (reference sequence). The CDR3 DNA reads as TGTGCCAGCAGCTTAGGACAGGGGTTCAGCGCCGGGGAGCTGTTTTTT. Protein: CASSLGQGFSAGELFF.

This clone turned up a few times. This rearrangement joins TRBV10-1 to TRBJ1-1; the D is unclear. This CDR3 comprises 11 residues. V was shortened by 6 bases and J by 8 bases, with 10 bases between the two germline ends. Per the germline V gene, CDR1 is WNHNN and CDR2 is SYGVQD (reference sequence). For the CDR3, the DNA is TGCGCCAGCAGGGGATCGGGGGAAGCTTTCTTT. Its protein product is CASRGSGEAFF.

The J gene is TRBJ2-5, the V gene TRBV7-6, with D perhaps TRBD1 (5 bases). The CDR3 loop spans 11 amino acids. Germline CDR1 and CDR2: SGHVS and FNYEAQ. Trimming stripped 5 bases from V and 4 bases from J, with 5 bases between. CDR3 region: CASSRGETQYF. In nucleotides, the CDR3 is TGTGCCAGCAGCAGGGGAGAGACCCAGTACTTC.

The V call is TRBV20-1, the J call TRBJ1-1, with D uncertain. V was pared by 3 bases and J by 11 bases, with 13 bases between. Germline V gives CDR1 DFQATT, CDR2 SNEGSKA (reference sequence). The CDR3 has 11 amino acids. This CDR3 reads CSARETGYAFF. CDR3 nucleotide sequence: TGCAGTGCTAGGGAGACGGGATACGCTTTCTTT.

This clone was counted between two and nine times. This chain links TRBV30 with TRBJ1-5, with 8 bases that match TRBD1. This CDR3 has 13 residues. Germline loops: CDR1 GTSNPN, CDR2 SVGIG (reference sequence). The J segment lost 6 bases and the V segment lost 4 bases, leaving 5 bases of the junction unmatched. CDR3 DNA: TGTGCCTGGACGACAGGGGAAGGTCAGCCCCAGCATTTT. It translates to CAWTTGEGQPQHF.

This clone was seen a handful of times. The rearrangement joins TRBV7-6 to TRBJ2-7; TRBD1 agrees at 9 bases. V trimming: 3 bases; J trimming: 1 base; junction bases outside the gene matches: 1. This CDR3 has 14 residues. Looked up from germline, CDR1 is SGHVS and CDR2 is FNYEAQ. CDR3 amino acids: CASSFGQGSYEQYF. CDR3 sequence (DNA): TGTGCCAGCAGCTTCGGACAGGGGTCCTACGAGCAGTACTTC.

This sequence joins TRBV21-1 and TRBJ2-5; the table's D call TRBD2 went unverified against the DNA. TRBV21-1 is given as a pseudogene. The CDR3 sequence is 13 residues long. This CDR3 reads CASNLNGEETQYF. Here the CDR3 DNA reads TGTGCCAGCAACCTGAACGGGGAAGAGACCCAGTACTTC.

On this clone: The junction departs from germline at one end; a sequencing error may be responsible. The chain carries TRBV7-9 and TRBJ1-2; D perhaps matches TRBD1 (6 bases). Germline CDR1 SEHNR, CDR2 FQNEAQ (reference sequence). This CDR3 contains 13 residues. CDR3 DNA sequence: TGTTCCAGCAGCTCAGAAGAGGGGGACGGCTACACCTTC. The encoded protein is CSSSSEEGDGYTF.

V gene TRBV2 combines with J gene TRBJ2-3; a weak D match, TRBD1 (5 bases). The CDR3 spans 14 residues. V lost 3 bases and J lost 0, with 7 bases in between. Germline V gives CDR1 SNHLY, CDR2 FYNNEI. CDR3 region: CASSEQGSTDTQYF. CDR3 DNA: TGTGCCAGCAGTGAGCAGGGCAGCACAGATACGCAGTATTTT.

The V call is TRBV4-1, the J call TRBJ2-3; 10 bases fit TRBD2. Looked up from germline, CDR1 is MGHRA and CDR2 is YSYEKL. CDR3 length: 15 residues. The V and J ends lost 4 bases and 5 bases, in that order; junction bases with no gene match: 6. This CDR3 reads CASSRIAGGRDTQYF. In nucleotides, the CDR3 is TGCGCCAGCAGCCGAATAGCGGGGGGCCGAGATACGCAGTATTTT.

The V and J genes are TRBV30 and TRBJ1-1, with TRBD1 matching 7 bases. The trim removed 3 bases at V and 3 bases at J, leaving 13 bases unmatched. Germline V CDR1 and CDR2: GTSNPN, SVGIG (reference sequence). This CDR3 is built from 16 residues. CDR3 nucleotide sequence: TGTGCCTGGAGCGCACAGGGGATGATATTGCACACTGAAGCTTTCTTT. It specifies CAWSAQGMILHTEAFF.

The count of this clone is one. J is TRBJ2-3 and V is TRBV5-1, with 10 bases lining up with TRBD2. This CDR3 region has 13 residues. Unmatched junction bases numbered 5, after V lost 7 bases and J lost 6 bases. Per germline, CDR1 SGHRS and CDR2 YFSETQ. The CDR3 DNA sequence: TGCGCCAGCGAAGCGGGGGGGCGGGATACGCAGTATTTT. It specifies CASEAGGRDTQYF.

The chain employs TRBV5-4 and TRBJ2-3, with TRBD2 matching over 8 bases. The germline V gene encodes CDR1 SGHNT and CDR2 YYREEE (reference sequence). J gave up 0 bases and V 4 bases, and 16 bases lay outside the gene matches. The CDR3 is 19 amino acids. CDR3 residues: CASSHNPPDSGGSTDTQYF. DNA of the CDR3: TGTGCCAGCAGCCACAATCCCCCCGACAGCGGGGGTAGCACAGATACGCAGTATTTT.